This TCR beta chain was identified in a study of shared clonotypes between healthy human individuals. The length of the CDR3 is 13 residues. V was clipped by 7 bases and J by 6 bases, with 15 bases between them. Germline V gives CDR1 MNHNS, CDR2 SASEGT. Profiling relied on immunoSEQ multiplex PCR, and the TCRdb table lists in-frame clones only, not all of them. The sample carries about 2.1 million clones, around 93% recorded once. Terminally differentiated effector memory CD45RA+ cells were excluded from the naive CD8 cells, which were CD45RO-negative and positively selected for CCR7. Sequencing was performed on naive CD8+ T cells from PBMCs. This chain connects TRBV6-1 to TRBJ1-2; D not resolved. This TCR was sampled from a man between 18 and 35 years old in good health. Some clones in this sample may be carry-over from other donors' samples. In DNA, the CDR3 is TGTGCCAGCACGGAGCCCCAGGCTCATGGCTACACCTTC. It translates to CASTEPQAHGYTF.